Listed here are 2 T cell receptor beta chains from one sample, sequenced in a study of post-analysis software for immune sequencing data. Overall study results and limits: Patients had higher frequencies than controls of a handful of TRBV segments, including TRBV5-6, TRBV5-1 and TRBV20-1.

These receptors lack a known antigen. cDNA libraries for TCR beta contained unique molecular identifiers. TCRdb re-called the PCR reads with MiXCR, one entry per CDR3 protein. The sample records hundreds of thousands of distinct CDR3 sequences, around 27% being singletons. Source material: blood. The receptors originated from a girl aged 10-17 years with multiple sclerosis.

The CDR3 loop is CSARAPLRGAPEQYF. The CDR3 DNA sequence: TGCAGTGCTAGAGCCCCTTTGAGGGGGGCTCCCGAGCAGTACTTC. The rearrangement joins TRBV20-1 to TRBJ2-7, with D possibly called TRBD1 or TRBD2 (6 bases each). V dropped 1 base and J dropped 6 bases, with 19 bases sitting between them. The CDR3 runs 15 residues. Germline V CDR1 and CDR2: DFQATT, SNEGSKA (reference sequence).

This chain links TRBV10-3 with TRBJ2-7; possibly TRBD1 for D (5 bases). With 2 bases removed from V and 0 bases from J, the gap between germline ends came to 11 bases. CDR1 is ENHRY, CDR2 SYGVKD, per germline. The CDR3 extends over 15 amino acids. The CDR3 DNA is TGTGCCATCAGTGAGGGGGCAGCGAGCTCCTACGAGCAGTACTTC. Its protein is CAISEGAASSYEQYF.